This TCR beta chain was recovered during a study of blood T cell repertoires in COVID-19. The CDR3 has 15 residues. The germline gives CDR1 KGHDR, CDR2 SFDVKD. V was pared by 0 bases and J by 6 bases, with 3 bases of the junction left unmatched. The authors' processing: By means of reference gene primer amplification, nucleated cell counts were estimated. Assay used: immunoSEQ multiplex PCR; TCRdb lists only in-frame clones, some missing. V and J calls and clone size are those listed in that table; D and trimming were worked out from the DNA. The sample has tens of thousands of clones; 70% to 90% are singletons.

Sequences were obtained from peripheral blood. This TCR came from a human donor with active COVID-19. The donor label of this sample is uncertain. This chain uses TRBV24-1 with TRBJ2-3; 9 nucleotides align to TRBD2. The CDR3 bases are TGTGCCACCAGTGATTTGAGGACTAGCGCCGATACGCAGTATTTT. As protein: CATSDLRTSADTQYF.